Listed below are T cell receptor beta chains from one sample, sequenced in a study of shared T cell receptors in the human thymus. Using immunoSEQ multiplex PCR, the repertoire was profiled, and TCRdb retains in-frame clones only, with some absent. The table lists around 340,000 clones, just under 95% of them singletons. The material sequenced was thymocytes. The receptors were gathered from a human donor. Each CDR3 is given with its conserved first and last residue. A D gene is named only where the DNA matches it firmly. For some rows the clone size is stated as once, few or many, or as a class when expanded; others skip it.

D	size	V	J	CDR3	DNA
TRBD2	NA	TRBV5-6	TRBJ2-3	CASSFSGRTDTQYF	TGTGCCAGCAGCTTCAGCGGGAGAACAGATACGCAGTATTTT
TRBD1	NA	TRBV6-1	TRBJ1-5	CASSEDRGGGPPGNQPQHF	TGTGCCAGCAGTGAAGACCGGGGAGGGGGCCCACCGGGTAATCAGCCCCAGCATTTT
NA	NA	TRBV6-5	TRBJ2-5	CARAVQETQYF	TGTGCCCGCGCCGTGCAAGAGACCCAGTACTTC
NA	NA	TRBV2	TRBJ2-3	CARTDTQYF	TGTGCCAGAACAGATACGCAGTATTTT
NA	NA	TRBV10-2	TRBJ2-7	CASSESDEQYF	TGCGCCAGCAGTGAGTCGGACGAGCAGTACTTC
TRBD1	NA	TRBV27	TRBJ2-1	CASSLGQGPYNEQFF	TGTGCCAGCAGCCTTGGACAGGGGCCCTACAATGAGCAGTTCTTC
TRBD1	NA	TRBV7-9	TRBJ2-7	CASSFGTGVTYEQYF	TGTGCCAGCAGCTTTGGAACAGGGGTGACCTACGAGCAGTACTTC
NA	NA	TRBV14	TRBJ1-4	CASSQVAGELATNEKLFF	TGTGCCAGCAGCCAAGTGGCAGGGGAGCTGGCAACTAATGAAAAACTGTTTTTT
NA	once	TRBV30	TRBJ2-7	CVGRHLPYEQYF	TGTGTGGGGAGGCACCTGCCCTACGAGCAGTACTTC
TRBD1	few	TRBV16	TRBJ1-1	CASSQYRQGLNTEAFF	TGTGCCAGCAGCCAATACAGACAGGGGTTGAACACTGAAGCTTTCTTT
NA	NA	TRBV11-3	TRBJ2-7	CASSLRRDRSYEQYF	TGTGCCAGCAGCTTAAGGCGGGACCGATCCTACGAGCAGTACTTC
TRBD2	NA	TRBV7-9	TRBJ2-1	CASSFGLARNEQFF	TGTGCCAGCAGCTTCGGACTAGCGCGCAATGAGCAGTTCTTC
NA	NA	TRBV27	TRBJ1-2	CASSRGPGIGNYGYTF	TGTGCCAGCAGCCGTGGGCCGGGAATCGGTAACTATGGCTACACCTTC
NA	NA	TRBV27	TRBJ1-2	CASRTLGGSNYGYTF	TGTGCCAGCCGGACATTGGGGGGTTCGAACTATGGCTACACCTTC
TRBD1	NA	TRBV4-3	TRBJ2-3	CASSLTGSTDTQYF	TGCGCCAGCAGTTTGACAGGGAGCACAGATACGCAGTATTTT
NA	NA	TRBV19	TRBJ2-1	CASSIGIFSYNEQFF	TGTGCCAGTAGTATAGGAATCTTCTCCTACAATGAGCAGTTCTTC
NA	once	TRBV19	TRBJ1-4	CASSIVGEKLFF	TGTGCCAGTAGTATAGTTGGTGAAAAACTGTTTTTT
TRBD2	NA	TRBV5-4	TRBJ2-7	CASNRVSPAGDHEQYF	TGTGCCAGCAACCGTGTCAGCCCAGCGGGAGACCACGAGCAGTACTTC
NA	NA	TRBV15	TRBJ2-1	CATSTLTSSSYNEQFF	TGTGCCACCAGCACATTAACTAGCAGCTCCTACAATGAGCAGTTCTTC
NA	NA	TRBV7-6	TRBJ2-5	CASSLVSEEGSEETQYF	TGTGCCAGCAGCTTAGTCTCTGAGGAAGGTTCCGAAGAGACCCAGTACTTC
TRBD2	NA	TRBV14	TRBJ2-1	CASSQLAGEYNEQFF	TGTGCCAGCAGCCAACTAGCGGGGGAATACAATGAGCAGTTCTTC
TRBD1	once	TRBV19	TRBJ2-7	CASSRGQAYYEQYF	TGTGCCAGTAGCCGAGGACAGGCCTACTACGAGCAGTACTTC
NA	once	TRBV11-3	TRBJ1-5	CARRGFRNQPQHF	TGTGCCAGGCGGGGGTTTCGCAATCAGCCCCAGCATTTT
TRBD2	NA	TRBV11-3	TRBJ2-3	CASSLASGSQNTQYF	TGTGCCAGCAGCTTAGCTAGCGGGAGCCAAAATACGCAGTATTTT
NA	NA	TRBV5-8	TRBJ1-1	CASSPVEAFF	TGTGCCAGCAGCCCGGTTGAAGCTTTCTTT
NA	NA	TRBV7-9	TRBJ2-7	CASSSTKAFEQYF	TGTGCCAGCAGCTCAACGAAAGCGTTCGAGCAGTACTTC
NA	once	TRBV6-5	TRBJ2-7	CASLLTAGGYEQYF	TGTGCCAGCCTCCTCACGGCGGGTGGCTACGAGCAGTACTTC
TRBD1	NA	TRBV2	TRBJ1-3	CASRGDSPLGSSGNTIYF	TGTGCCAGCAGGGGGGACAGCCCTTTGGGGTCCTCTGGAAACACCATATATTTT
NA	NA	TRBV5-1	TRBJ2-2	CASSPFGVTGELFF	TGCGCCAGCAGCCCCTTTGGGGTCACCGGGGAGCTGTTTTTT
NA	NA	TRBV27	TRBJ2-5	CASSLSPPAAQYF	TGTGCCAGCAGTTTATCGCCCCCTGCGGCCCAGTACTTC
NA	NA	TRBV30	TRBJ2-3	CAWSPTDTQYF	TGTGCCTGGAGCCCCACAGATACGCAGTATTTT
TRBD2	NA	TRBV5-4	TRBJ2-3	CASSFQREGRDTQYF	TGTGCCAGCAGCTTCCAGCGGGAGGGGCGGGATACGCAGTATTTT
TRBD2	NA	TRBV14	TRBJ2-7	CASSRVRGTSGHYEQYF	TGTGCCAGCAGCCGGGTCAGGGGAACTAGCGGCCACTACGAGCAGTACTTC
TRBD1	NA	TRBV4-2	TRBJ1-3	CASSPGQGAGNTIYF	TGTGCCAGCAGCCCGGGACAGGGTGCTGGAAACACCATATATTTT
NA	NA	TRBV2	TRBJ2-5	CASSLGIWRETQYF	TGTGCCAGCTCGCTGGGGATCTGGCGAGAGACCCAGTACTTC
TRBD2	once	TRBV29-1	TRBJ2-1	CSVEGLAGNEQFF	TGCAGCGTTGAGGGGCTAGCGGGGAATGAGCAGTTCTTC
TRBD1	NA	TRBV28	TRBJ1-2	CATFGTGGGDGYTF	TGTGCCACCTTTGGGACAGGGGGCGGGGATGGCTACACCTTC
TRBD1	NA	TRBV6-1	TRBJ2-1	CATSDRACNEQFF	TGTGCCACCTCTGACAGGGCCTGCAATGAGCAGTTCTTC
TRBD1	NA	TRBV5-1	TRBJ2-7	CASSKSGTGGREVEQYF	TGCGCCAGCAGCAAGTCCGGGACAGGGGGCCGAGAAGTCGAGCAGTACTTC
NA	NA	TRBV28	TRBJ2-7	CASSHTNYYEQYF	TGTGCCAGCAGTCATACCAACTACTACGAGCAGTACTTC
NA	NA	TRBV15	TRBJ2-6	CATEEFSGANVLTF	TGTGCCACCGAAGAATTCTCTGGGGCCAACGTCCTGACTTTC
NA	NA	TRBV14	TRBJ2-1	CASSQDFSRIYNEQFF	TGTGCCAGCAGCCAAGATTTCAGTAGGATCTACAATGAGCAGTTCTTC
NA	NA	TRBV14	TRBJ1-2	CASSQGTGRTQGYTF	TGTGCCAGCAGCCAAGGAACAGGGAGGACTCAGGGCTACACCTTC
TRBD1	NA	TRBV27	TRBJ1-2	CASSLVRDSYGYTF	TGTGCCAGCAGTCTCGTCCGGGACAGCTATGGCTACACCTTC
NA	NA	TRBV30	TRBJ1-1	CAWSYGTGGATEAFF	TGTGCCTGGAGCTACGGGACGGGCGGGGCCACTGAAGCTTTCTTT
NA	NA	TRBV11-3	TRBJ1-1	CASSLERTSF	TGTGCCAGCAGCTTAGAAAGGACCAGCTTT
TRBD1	NA	TRBV14	TRBJ1-4	CASSLRTTGQGREKLFF	TGTGCCAGCAGCCTACGAACGACGGGACAGGGAAGAGAAAAACTGTTTTTT
NA	NA	TRBV28	TRBJ1-2	CASTIMGYGYTF	TGTGCCAGCACTATAATGGGTTATGGCTACACCTTC
NA	NA	TRBV6-1	TRBJ1-5	CASSEVQPQHF	TGTGCCAGCAGCGAGGTGCAGCCCCAGCATTTT
NA	once	TRBV25-1	TRBJ2-7	CASSDGGMPYEQYF	TGTGCCAGCAGTGACGGGGGCATGCCCTACGAGCAGTACTTC
NA	NA	TRBV28	TRBJ1-3	CASSLGSECRTKRRGNTIYF	TGTGCCAGCAGTTTAGGGTCGGAGTGCCGGACAAAGCGGAGGGGAAACACCATATATTTT
NA	NA	TRBV5-5	TRBJ1-5	CASSLTGDSNQPQHF	TGTGCCAGCAGCTTGACCGGGGATAGCAATCAGCCCCAGCATTTT
NA	NA	TRBV27	TRBJ1-5	CASSLGPYSNQPQHF	TGTGCCAGCAGTTTAGGGCCGTATAGCAATCAGCCCCAGCATTTT
NA	NA	TRBV6-5	TRBJ1-4	CASSSITATNEKLFF	TGTGCCAGCAGTTCCATCACCGCAACTAATGAAAAACTGTTTTTT
TRBD1	NA	TRBV6-5	TRBJ2-7	CASSYTGTGNEQYF	TGTGCCAGCAGTTACACCGGGACAGGGAACGAGCAGTACTTC
NA	NA	TRBV5-1	TRBJ1-1	CASRMPKRRNTEAFF	TGCGCCAGCAGGATGCCCAAGAGGAGGAACACTGAAGCTTTCTTT
NA	NA	TRBV19	TRBJ1-1	CASSWAGINTEAFF	TGTGCCAGTAGTTGGGCAGGGATAAACACTGAAGCTTTCTTT
NA	NA	TRBV19	TRBJ2-3	CASKEGHTDTQYF	TGTGCCAGTAAGGAAGGCCACACAGATACGCAGTATTTT
NA	once	TRBV9	TRBJ2-7	CASSVTGGGPFSYEQYF	TGTGCCAGCAGCGTTACAGGTGGAGGCCCCTTCTCCTACGAGCAGTACTTC
TRBD2	NA	TRBV7-8	TRBJ2-3	CASSLRGLAGEPTYGTQYF	TGTGCCAGCAGCTTAAGGGGACTAGCGGGGGAGCCTACTTACGGTACGCAGTATTTT